The 6 T cell receptor beta chains in this list originate from one sample, sequenced in a study of cytomegalovirus exposure and HLA in healthy donors. Primers: 60 Vbeta forward and 13 Jbeta reverse. The table came from immunoSEQ multiplex PCR; TCRdb's copy has only in-frame clones and leaves some out. The sample includes fewer than 110,000 clones, approximately 79% seen only once; the top ten take 13% to 15%. The sequenced sample was PBMCs. These receptors were obtained from a woman aged 40 to 49 in good health and CMV-seropositive.

This chain links TRBV27 with TRBJ1-1; D gene unclear. V lost 3 bases, J lost 6 bases, and 8 bases lay in between. CDR1 is MNHEY and CDR2 is SMNVEV in the germline V gene (reference sequence). This CDR3 has 12 residues. In DNA form, the CDR3 reads TGTGCCAGCAGTTTGAGGGAGCCTGAAGCTTTCTTT. This codes for CASSLREPEAFF.

In the case of this clone: One end of the junction is discordant with germline, which a read error may explain. At the DNA level, this CDR3 is encoded by other sequences in the same sample as well. The rearrangement links TRBV2 to TRBJ1-4; 7 bases fit TRBD1. The germline CDR1 and CDR2 sequences are SNHLY and FYNNEI. There are 16 residues in the CDR3. The CDR3 DNA follows: TGTGCCAGCAGGAGGGACAGATTTGCAACTAATGAAAAACTATTTTTT. Its protein is CASRRDRFATNEKLFF.

Points on this clone: This specimen includes other DNA sequences encoding the same CDR3. V is TRBV29-1 and J is TRBJ1-5; 11 bases are a match to TRBD1. Unmatched junction bases numbered 4, after V lost 6 bases and J lost 3 bases. Germline CDR1 is SQVTM and CDR2 is ANQGSEA. The CDR3 loop spans 14 amino acids. For the CDR3, the DNA is TGCAGCGTCCGGACAGGGGGCGTCAATCAGCCCCAGCATTTT. Its translation: CSVRTGGVNQPQHF.

The chain is built from TRBV5-1 and TRBJ2-7; 10 bases agree with TRBD1. CDR3 length equals 15 residues. V lost 3 bases and J lost 4; bases outside the gene matches: 7. Germline CDR1 is SGHRS and CDR2 is YFSETQ. The CDR3 region is CASSSGQGIWYEQYF. CDR3 bases: TGCGCCAGCAGCTCGGGACAGGGGATATGGTACGAGCAGTACTTC. Drawing the rest from reference TRBV5-1 and TRBJ2-7, the complete variable domain is KAGVTQTPRYLIKTRGQQVTLSCSPISGHRSVSWYQQTPGQGLQFLFEYFSETQRNKGNFPGRFSGRQFSNSRSEMNVSTLELGDSALYLCASSSGQGIWYEQYFGPGTRLTVT.

J is TRBJ2-3 and V is TRBV7-6; 16 bases align to TRBD2. Trimming at V came to 1 base and at J to 4 bases, leaving 8 bases not matched to a gene. Germline loops: CDR1 SGHVS, CDR2 FNYEAQ. This CDR3 has 19 residues. The CDR3 sequence: CASSLVGTSGGATSDTQYF. The CDR3 nucleotides read TGTGCCAGCAGCTTAGTGGGGACTAGCGGGGGGGCGACGTCAGATACGCAGTATTTT.

The V gene is TRBV6-5, the J gene TRBJ2-4; weak D call: TRBD1 (5 bases). Germline CDR1 and CDR2: MNHEY and SVGAGI. The length of the CDR3 is 14 residues. The ends were cut back, 5 bases at V and 3 bases at J, with 11 bases in the middle. This CDR3 reads CASSRQGVKNIQYF. The DNA of the CDR3 is TGTGCCAGCAGTAGGCAGGGTGTCAAAAACATTCAGTACTTC.